A selection of T cell receptor beta chains follows, all from one sample in a study of shared clonotypes between healthy human individuals. Method: immunoSEQ multiplex PCR; TCRdb's copy keeps in-frame clones and lacks some. This table holds fewer than 550,000 clones, approximately 79% found once. The specimen was PBMCs. All receptors come from a woman aged 40 to 50 in good health. Some clones in this sample may be carry-over from other donors' samples. The CDR3 runs from the conserved cysteine through the conserved F or W. Fields, in order: J gene, clone size, V gene, D gene, CDR3 DNA, CDR3 protein. D genes are given only for firm matches. Clone size appears in some rows only: once, few, many, or a class for an expanded clone.

>TRBJ2-1|-|TRBV25-1|-
TGTGCCAGCAAACCGGGATCTCGACTCTACAATGAGCAGTTCTTC
CASKPGSRLYNEQFF
>TRBJ2-1|-|TRBV28|-
TGTGCCAGCAGTCCCTCTCTAGATGACGGAGCCTACAATGAGCAGTTCTTC
CASSPSLDDGAYNEQFF
>TRBJ2-1|many|TRBV5-1|-
TGCGCCAGCAGCTTTCGACTAGATAGCTACAATGAGCAGTTCTTC
CASSFRLDSYNEQFF
>TRBJ2-7|-|TRBV9|-
TGTGCCAGCAGCGTAGCCGGGACAAATACCTACGAGCAGTACTTC
CASSVAGTNTYEQYF
>TRBJ2-3|-|TRBV2|TRBD2
TGTGCCAGCAGGGCCTCGACTAGCGGGGATACGCAGTATTTT
CASRASTSGDTQYF
>TRBJ2-7|many|TRBV7-2|TRBD2
TGTGCCAGCAGCTTAGGGCCCAGCGGGAGGACCAACTCCTACGAGCAGTACTTC
CASSLGPSGRTNSYEQYF
>TRBJ2-1|few|TRBV29-1|-
TGCAGCGTTGAAGACAGGTGGGAGCAGTTCTTC
CSVEDRWEQFF
>TRBJ2-1|-|TRBV6-1|-
TGTGCCAGCAGTGCGACAGTTGATCCCTACAATGAGCAGTTCTTC
CASSATVDPYNEQFF
>TRBJ2-2|-|TRBV18|-
TGTGCCAGCTCACCCCAGGGGAAGGTCGGGGAGCTGTTTTTT
CASSPQGKVGELFF
>TRBJ1-5|once|TRBV19|-
TGTGCCAGTAGTATAGCCGCGGGACGGTCCAATCAGCCCCAGCATTTT
CASSIAAGRSNQPQHF
>TRBJ2-1|-|TRBV2|TRBD1
TGTGCCAGCAGTAACAGGGGCAATGAGCAGTTCTTC
CASSNRGNEQFF
>TRBJ2-1|once|TRBV7-9|TRBD1
TGTGCCAGCAGCATATACTCAGGGGGCGGTCGGTTCTTC
CASSIYSGGGRFF
>TRBJ2-1|-|TRBV19|-
TGTGCCAGTAGTTCCCTGTCTAGTGAGTACAATGAGCAGTTCTTC
CASSSLSSEYNEQFF
>TRBJ1-1|-|TRBV11-3|-
TGTGCCAGCGGGGCGGGTTTTGGCACTGAAGCTTTCTTT
CASGAGFGTEAFF
>TRBJ2-7|-|TRBV27|-
TGTGCCAGCAGAGTAGGGCTCGAGCAGTACTTC
CASRVGLEQYF
>TRBJ1-2|-|TRBV7-9|TRBD1
TGTGCCAGCAGCTTAGCTGAGAACAGGGGCGGCTACACCTTC
CASSLAENRGGYTF
>TRBJ2-1|-|TRBV30|-
TGTGCCTGGAGTGTAAGCCATGAGCAGTTCTTC
CAWSVSHEQFF
>TRBJ2-7|-|TRBV2|-
TGTGCCAGCATCACAGGTCAGGGGGACTACTACGAGCAGTACTTC
CASITGQGDYYEQYF
>TRBJ2-3|-|TRBV6-6|TRBD1
TGTGCCAGCAGTAGTTTGGGACAGGGCACAGATACGCAGTATTTT
CASSSLGQGTDTQYF
>TRBJ2-1|-|TRBV28|TRBD2
TGTGCCAGCAGAAGCGGGAGCTCCTACAATGAGCAGTTCTTC
CASRSGSSYNEQFF
>TRBJ2-2|-|TRBV6-1|TRBD2
TGTGCCAGCAGGGTCCGGGGGGTTTCCACCGGGGAGCTGTTTTTT
CASRVRGVSTGELFF
>TRBJ2-5|-|TRBV6-5|TRBD2
TGTGCCAGCAGAGCATCACCAGCGGGGGTCGAGACCCAGTACTTC
CASRASPAGVETQYF
>TRBJ2-5|-|TRBV5-1|-
TGCGCCAGCAGCTTGGCCCTAATCCAAGAGACCCAGTACTTC
CASSLALIQETQYF
>TRBJ2-5|-|TRBV2|-
TGTGCCAGCAGTATATACGACCCCGGGGAGACCCAGTACTTC
CASSIYDPGETQYF
>TRBJ2-2|-|TRBV23-1|TRBD1
TGCGCCAGCATCGAAGGACAGGGGGACACCGGGGAGCTGTTTTTT
CASIEGQGDTGELFF
>TRBJ2-5|-|TRBV28|TRBD2
TGTGCCAGCAGTTTACGAGCGGGAGTATGGGAGACCCAGTACTTC
CASSLRAGVWETQYF
>TRBJ2-2|once|TRBV4-1|-
TGCGCCAGCGGAGTAGTGAGCGGTGGAGGGGTCTCAGTTCACGGGGAGCTGTTTTTT
CASGVVSGGGVSVHGELFF
>TRBJ2-1|once|TRBV9|TRBD1
TGTGCCAGCAGCGCCCCAGGGGGTTGGGACAATGAGCAGTTCTTC
CASSAPGGWDNEQFF
>TRBJ2-1|once|TRBV7-9|-
TGTGCCAGCAGCCCCAGCAACTCGCGGCAGTTCTTC
CASSPSNSRQFF
>TRBJ2-2|-|TRBV5-1|-
TGCGCCAGCAGCTTGACACGAAACACCGGGGAGCTGTTTTTT
CASSLTRNTGELFF
>TRBJ2-1|-|TRBV7-9|TRBD2
TGTGCCATTGATCTATTGGCGGGAGTGCGCAATGAGCAGTTCTTC
CAIDLLAGVRNEQFF
>TRBJ1-1|-|TRBV7-2|-
TGTGCCAGCAGTAAATCCATGGTGAACACTGAAGCTTTCTTT
CASSKSMVNTEAFF
>TRBJ1-1|-|TRBV5-1|-
TGCGCCAGCAGCTTGGTTGGAGGGGGGACGAACACTGAAGCTTTCTTT
CASSLVGGGTNTEAFF
>TRBJ1-4|once|TRBV15|-
TGTGCCACCAGCAGAGAAACCGGCCCGTCAAAAAAACTGTTTTTT
CATSRETGPSKKLFF
>TRBJ1-2|-|TRBV4-3|-
TGCGCCAGCAGCCAAGGGGGTTGGGTAAACTATGGCTACACCTTC
CASSQGGWVNYGYTF
>TRBJ1-2|-|TRBV15|TRBD1
TGTGCCACCAGCAGAGATAGGACAGGAGCGGAGGGCTACACCTTC
CATSRDRTGAEGYTF
>TRBJ2-2|many|TRBV6-1|-
TGTGCCAGCAGTTCTGAGGGGAGTTTGGGGGAGCTGTTTTTT
CASSSEGSLGELFF
>TRBJ2-1|-|TRBV7-9|-
TGTGCCAGCAGCTTAGCGAGCCGCTCGTTCTTC
CASSLASRSFF
>TRBJ2-7|few|TRBV7-2|-
TGTGCCAGCAGCACTACCGGGATTAGCTCCTACGAGCAGTACTTC
CASSTTGISSYEQYF